This T cell receptor (beta chain) was captured by sequencing in a study of blood T cell repertoires in COVID-19. At the level of the study: Sites in the United States, Italy and Spain provided acute and convalescent COVID-19 samples. PBMCs, B-cell-depleted T cells, or T cells provided the cDNA or gDNA that made up the material.

Source study methods: How many nucleated cells were present was estimated from reference gene primer amplification. Only in-frame clones appear in the TCRdb table, and some are missing; sequencing was by immunoSEQ multiplex PCR. The V and J calls and clone size are taken from that table; D and trimming were inferred from the DNA. The sample lists roughly 100,000 clones, 70% to 85% seen once, with under 25% in the top ten. Germline CDR1 reads GTSNPN; CDR2 reads SVGIG (reference sequence). Deletions cut 2 bases from V and 7 bases from J, with 12 bases between. The CDR3 runs to 13 residues. The material sequenced was peripheral blood. The clonotype was recovered from an older man with active or convalescent COVID-19. The genes are TRBV30 and TRBJ1-5; no reliable D call. CDR3 sequence reads: CAWSPRGYQPQHF. Written as DNA, the CDR3 is TGTGCCTGGAGTCCTCGCGGGTACCAGCCCCAGCATTTT.